These T cell receptor beta chains were read from a single sample in a study of CD8 T cell repertoires and HIV-1 epitope variants. Only in-frame clones appear in the TCRdb table, and some are missing; sequencing was by immunoSEQ multiplex PCR. The sample includes a few thousand clones, roughly two thirds of them seen just once. These receptors are not linked to any known antigen. The sample comprised cultured CD8+ T cells derived from PBMCs. These TCRs come from a male donor with HIV. Each CDR3 is given with its conserved first and last residue. Fields, in order: V gene, clone size, J gene, D gene, CDR3 protein, CDR3 DNA. A D gene is named only where the DNA matches it firmly. Only part of the rows carry a size: once, few, many, or a class if the clone is expanded.

TRBV28	.	TRBJ1-5	.	CASKIDGENQPQHF	TGTGCCAGCAAAATTGACGGGGAAAATCAGCCCCAGCATTTT
TRBV6-1	.	TRBJ1-6	TRBD1	CASSTWTGDNSPLHF	TGTGCCAGCAGTACCTGGACAGGGGATAATTCACCCCTCCACTTT
TRBV25-1	.	TRBJ2-3	.	CASSDGWTDLSTDTQYF	TGTGCCAGCAGTGATGGGTGGACGGACCTTAGCACAGATACGCAGTATTTT
TRBV11-2	.	TRBJ2-1	TRBD1	CASSLRRDRAYNEQFF	TGTGCCAGCAGCTTACGCCGGGACAGGGCTTACAATGAGCAGTTCTTC
TRBV5-1	.	TRBJ2-5	.	CASSLLGILEETQYF	TGCGCCAGCAGCTTGCTTGGGATTTTGGAAGAGACCCAGTACTTC
TRBV6-4	few	TRBJ2-1	TRBD2	CASTPPGSGGAYNEQFF	TGTGCCAGCACTCCCCCAGGTAGCGGGGGGGCTTACAATGAGCAGTTCTTC
TRBV28	medium-sized	TRBJ2-7	TRBD2	CASSPEAGVSEQYF	TGTGCCAGCAGTCCGGAAGCGGGAGTAAGCGAGCAGTACTTC
TRBV19	.	TRBJ2-7	TRBD2	CASSPGLANLYEQYF	TGTGCCAGTAGTCCGGGACTAGCAAACCTCTACGAGCAGTACTTC
TRBV19	.	TRBJ2-2	.	CASRLIAGTDTGELFF	TGTGCCAGTAGGCTTATTGCAGGGACCGACACCGGGGAGCTGTTTTTT
TRBV6-5	.	TRBJ2-6	.	CASSYSTGAGANVLTF	TGTGCCAGCAGTTACTCGACGGGGGCTGGGGCCAACGTCCTGACTTTC
TRBV5-6	.	TRBJ2-1	TRBD2	CASSLERGSSYNEQFF	TGTGCCAGCAGCTTGGAGCGGGGGAGCTCCTACAATGAGCAGTTCTTC
TRBV6-1	.	TRBJ2-2	.	CAITRGVLNTGELFF	TGTGCCATTACAAGAGGGGTTCTGAACACCGGGGAGCTGTTTTTT
TRBV28	.	TRBJ2-7	TRBD1	CASSSPRTGGTHEQYF	TGTGCCAGCAGTTCGCCACGAACAGGGGGCACTCACGAGCAGTACTTC
TRBV7-2	.	TRBJ2-3	TRBD2	CASSLGLAGGPTDTQYF	TGTGCCAGCAGCTTGGGACTAGCGGGAGGGCCCACAGATACGCAGTATTTT
TRBV5-1	.	TRBJ2-7	TRBD1	CASTLGGQMPFEQYF	TGCGCCAGCACCTTAGGGGGACAGATGCCGTTCGAGCAGTACTTC
TRBV19	.	TRBJ2-7	.	CASSPASSYEQYF	TGTGCCAGTAGCCCCGCGAGCTCCTACGAGCAGTACTTC
TRBV7-2	.	TRBJ1-1	.	CASSLASFALNTEAFF	TGTGCCAGCAGCTTAGCAAGTTTTGCGTTGAACACTGAAGCTTTCTTT
TRBV4-2	few	TRBJ1-2	.	CASSQEAGMTPNYGYTF	TGTGCCAGCAGCCAAGAGGCAGGCATGACCCCAAACTATGGCTACACCTTC
TRBV5-1	.	TRBJ2-3	.	CASSLGVTSTDTQYF	TGCGCCAGCAGCTTGGGGGTAACTAGCACAGATACGCAGTATTTT
TRBV21-1	few	TRBJ2-3	.	CASSSSGSGTDTQYF	TGTGCCAGCAGTTCTAGCGGATCGGGCACAGATACGCAGTATTTT
TRBV6-5	few	TRBJ2-3	.	CASSYRRQLGDTQYF	TGTGCCAGCAGTTACCGTCGTCAGTTGGGGGATACGCAGTATTTT
TRBV7-2	.	TRBJ1-1	.	CASTPTSGDWRTEAFF	TGTGCCAGCACACCTACGTCGGGGGATTGGCGCACTGAAGCTTTCTTT
TRBV28	.	TRBJ1-5	.	CASRREWGDNQPQHF	TGTGCCAGCAGAAGGGAGTGGGGAGACAATCAGCCCCAGCATTTT
TRBV18	.	TRBJ1-1	.	CASSPGANTEAFF	TGTGCCAGCTCACCGGGAGCGAACACTGAAGCTTTCTTT
TRBV7-2	.	TRBJ2-7	TRBD2	CASSLDGTRDEQYF	TGTGCCAGCAGCTTAGACGGGACTAGAGACGAGCAGTACTTC
TRBV9	.	TRBJ2-7	TRBD2	CASNEAGGTYEQYF	TGTGCCAGCAACGAAGCGGGGGGAACCTACGAGCAGTACTTC
TRBV5-1	.	TRBJ2-7	TRBD1	CASSLDPPGQLSYEQYF	TGCGCCAGCAGCTTGGACCCGCCGGGACAGCTTTCCTACGAGCAGTACTTC
TRBV18	.	TRBJ2-3	.	CASSPGPWTSTDTQYF	TGTGCCAGCTCACCAGGACCCTGGACTAGCACAGATACGCAGTATTTT
TRBV18	.	TRBJ2-3	.	CASSLTTGGTDTQYF	TGTGCCAGCTCACTCACGACGGGCGGCACAGATACGCAGTATTTT
TRBV19	.	TRBJ1-1	.	CASSIVKDSEAFF	TGTGCCAGTAGTATAGTGAAGGATTCTGAAGCTTTCTTT
TRBV5-1	once	TRBJ2-3	TRBD1	CASRRGQGGDTQYF	TGCGCCAGCAGAAGGGGACAGGGAGGAGATACGCAGTATTTT
TRBV28	.	TRBJ1-3	.	CASSGKTSGNTIYF	TGTGCCAGCAGCGGGAAGACCTCTGGAAACACCATATATTTT
TRBV6-5	.	TRBJ1-1	.	CASSPLGTFGTEAFF	TGTGCCAGCAGTCCGCTGGGGACATTCGGCACTGAAGCTTTCTTT
TRBV6-5	.	TRBJ1-1	TRBD1	CASSSRGQLLNTEAFF	TGTGCCAGCAGTTCAAGGGGGCAGCTTTTGAACACTGAAGCTTTCTTT
TRBV15	few	TRBJ1-6	TRBD1	CATSRAGDRVVSPLHF	TGTGCCACCAGCAGAGCGGGGGACAGGGTCGTCTCACCCCTCCACTTT
TRBV19	.	TRBJ2-1	TRBD1	CASSMAGQGINEQFF	TGTGCCAGTAGTATGGCGGGACAGGGGATTAATGAGCAGTTCTTC
TRBV10-3	few	TRBJ2-3	TRBD2	CAISDLFSGREESTDTQYF	TGTGCCATCAGTGATCTCTTTAGCGGGAGGGAAGAATCCACAGATACGCAGTATTTT
TRBV19	.	TRBJ2-5	TRBD1	CASSGTGATETQYF	TGTGCCAGTAGCGGGACAGGGGCGACGGAGACCCAGTACTTC
TRBV28	.	TRBJ2-7	.	CASTKGWGAAYEQYF	TGTGCCAGCACCAAGGGGTGGGGGGCCGCCTACGAGCAGTACTTC
TRBV28	.	TRBJ1-6	.	CASSPLMGEYNSPLHF	TGTGCCAGCAGTCCCCTGATGGGAGAATATAATTCACCCCTCCACTTT
TRBV9	few	TRBJ1-1	TRBD1	CASSSSRDRGHEAFF	TGTGCCAGCAGCTCGTCCCGGGACAGGGGGCATGAAGCTTTCTTT
TRBV9	.	TRBJ2-1	.	CASSVAWGTYNEQFF	TGTGCCAGCAGCGTAGCTTGGGGGACCTACAATGAGCAGTTCTTC
TRBV2	.	TRBJ2-7	TRBD1	CASSEGTGEYEQYF	TGTGCCAGCAGTGAAGGGACAGGGGAGTACGAGCAGTACTTC
TRBV7-2	.	TRBJ1-1	.	CASEGGTLMNTEAFF	TGTGCCAGCGAGGGGGGGACACTAATGAACACTGAAGCTTTCTTT
TRBV10-3	.	TRBJ2-3	.	CAISESNPLGGTDTQYF	TGTGCCATCAGTGAGTCGAATCCTTTAGGGGGCACAGATACGCAGTATTTT
TRBV6-6	.	TRBJ2-6	.	CASEELSGANVLTF	TGTGCCAGCGAAGAGCTCTCTGGGGCCAACGTCCTGACTTTC
TRBV4-3	.	TRBJ2-5	.	CASSQADRGGGETQYF	TGCGCCAGCAGCCAAGCTGACCGAGGGGGAGGCGAGACCCAGTACTTC
TRBV5-6	few	TRBJ2-7	.	CASSLAGSAYEQYF	TGTGCCAGCAGCTTGGCCGGCAGCGCCTACGAGCAGTACTTC
TRBV5-6	.	TRBJ2-7	.	CASSSTIRIEQYF	TGTGCCAGCAGCTCTACCATACGAATCGAGCAGTACTTC
TRBV30	.	TRBJ1-1	.	CAWSESWTEAFF	TGTGCCTGGAGTGAGAGTTGGACTGAAGCTTTCTTT
TRBV9	.	TRBJ2-7	TRBD1	CASSVASGTGLYEQYF	TGTGCCAGCAGCGTAGCTTCAGGGACAGGGCTCTACGAGCAGTACTTC
TRBV28	.	TRBJ2-7	.	CASSLARPLDEQYF	TGTGCCAGCAGTTTAGCCCGTCCTCTGGACGAGCAGTACTTC
TRBV5-1	.	TRBJ2-3	TRBD2	CASSAGTTGADTQYF	TGCGCCAGCAGCGCCGGGACTACCGGTGCAGATACGCAGTATTTT
TRBV7-2	once	TRBJ2-7	TRBD1	CASSSGTGGYEQYF	TGTGCCAGCAGCTCCGGGACAGGGGGCTACGAGCAGTACTTC
TRBV5-5	.	TRBJ2-7	.	CASSTGYEQYF	TGTGCCAGCAGCACGGGGTACGAGCAGTACTTC
TRBV11-3	.	TRBJ2-2	.	CASSPEVGELFF	TGTGCCAGCAGCCCCGAAGTCGGGGAGCTGTTTTTT
TRBV27	few	TRBJ1-5	.	CASNVLGSNQPQHF	TGTGCCAGCAACGTGCTCGGGAGCAATCAGCCCCAGCATTTT
TRBV7-9	.	TRBJ2-7	.	CASSAVGYEQYF	TGTGCCAGCAGCGCCGTGGGCTACGAGCAGTACTTC
TRBV5-1	.	TRBJ2-6	.	CASSLAPGVSANVLTF	TGCGCCAGCAGCTTGGCCCCTGGGGTTTCGGCCAACGTCCTGACTTTC
TRBV5-4	once	TRBJ2-7	.	CASSPTGGRDEQYF	TGTGCCAGCAGCCCTACAGGCGGGCGGGACGAGCAGTACTTC